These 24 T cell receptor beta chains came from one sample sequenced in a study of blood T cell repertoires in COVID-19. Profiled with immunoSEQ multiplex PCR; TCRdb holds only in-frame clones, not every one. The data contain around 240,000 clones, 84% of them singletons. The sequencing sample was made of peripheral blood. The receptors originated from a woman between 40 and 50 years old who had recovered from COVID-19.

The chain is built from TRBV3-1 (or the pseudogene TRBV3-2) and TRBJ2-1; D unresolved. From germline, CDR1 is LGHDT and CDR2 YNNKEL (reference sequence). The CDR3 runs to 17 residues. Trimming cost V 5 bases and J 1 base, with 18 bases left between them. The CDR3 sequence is CASSGRSHSSSYNEQFF. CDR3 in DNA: TGTGCCAGCAGCGGCAGGTCCCATAGTAGTTCCTACAATGAGCAGTTCTTC.

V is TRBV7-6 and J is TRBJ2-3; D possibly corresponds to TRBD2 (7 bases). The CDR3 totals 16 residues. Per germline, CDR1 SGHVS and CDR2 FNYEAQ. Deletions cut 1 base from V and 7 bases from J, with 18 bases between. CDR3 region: CASSLVGPGGVHTQYF. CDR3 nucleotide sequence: TGTGCCAGCAGCTTAGTCGGTCCGGGGGGCGTACATACGCAGTATTTT.

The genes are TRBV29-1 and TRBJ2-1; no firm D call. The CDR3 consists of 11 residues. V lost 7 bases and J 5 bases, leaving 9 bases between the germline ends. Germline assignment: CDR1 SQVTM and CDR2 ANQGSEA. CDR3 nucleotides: TGCAGCGGAACGAGTGACAATGAGCAGTTCTTC. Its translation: CSGTSDNEQFF.

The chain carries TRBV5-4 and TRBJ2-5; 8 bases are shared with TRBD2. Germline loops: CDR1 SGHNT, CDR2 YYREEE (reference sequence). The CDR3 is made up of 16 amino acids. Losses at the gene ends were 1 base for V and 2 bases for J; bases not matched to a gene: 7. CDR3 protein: CASSLSSGAIQETQYF. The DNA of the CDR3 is TGTGCCAGCAGCTTGAGTAGCGGGGCGATACAAGAGACCCAGTACTTC.

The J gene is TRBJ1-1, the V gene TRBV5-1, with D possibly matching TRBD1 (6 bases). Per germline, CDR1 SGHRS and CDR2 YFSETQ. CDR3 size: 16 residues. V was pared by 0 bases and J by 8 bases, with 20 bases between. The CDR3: CASSLERLELGGEAFF. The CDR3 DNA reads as TGCGCCAGCAGCTTGGAGAGGTTGGAGTTAGGGGGAGAAGCTTTCTTT.

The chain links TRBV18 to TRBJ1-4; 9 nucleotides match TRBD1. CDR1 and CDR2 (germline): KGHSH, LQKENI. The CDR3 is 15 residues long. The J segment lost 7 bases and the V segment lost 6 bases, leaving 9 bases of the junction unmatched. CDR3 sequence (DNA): TGTGCCAGCTCCCTTGCTGGGACAGGGAGTGAAAAACTGTTTTTT. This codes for CASSLAGTGSEKLFF.

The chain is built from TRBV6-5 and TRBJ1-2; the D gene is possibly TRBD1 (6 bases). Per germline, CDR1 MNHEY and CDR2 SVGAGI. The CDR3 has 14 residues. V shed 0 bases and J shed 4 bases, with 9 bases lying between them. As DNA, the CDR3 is TGTGCCAGCAGTTACTCGACACAGGGCTATGGCTACACCTTC. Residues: CASSYSTQGYGYTF.

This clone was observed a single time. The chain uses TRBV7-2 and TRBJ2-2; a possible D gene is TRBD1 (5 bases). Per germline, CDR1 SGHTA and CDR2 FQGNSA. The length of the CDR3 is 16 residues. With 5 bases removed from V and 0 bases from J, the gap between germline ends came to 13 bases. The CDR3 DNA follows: TGTGCCAGCAGCCCACTCAGGGCAACGAACACCGGGGAGCTGTTTTTT. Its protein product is CASSPLRATNTGELFF.

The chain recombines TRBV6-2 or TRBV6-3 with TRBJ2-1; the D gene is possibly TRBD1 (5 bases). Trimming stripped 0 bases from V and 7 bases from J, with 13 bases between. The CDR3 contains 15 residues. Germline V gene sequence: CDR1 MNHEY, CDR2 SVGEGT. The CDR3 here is CASSYSRDSRNEQFF. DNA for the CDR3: TGTGCCAGCAGTTACTCCCGTGACAGTCGAAATGAGCAGTTCTTC.

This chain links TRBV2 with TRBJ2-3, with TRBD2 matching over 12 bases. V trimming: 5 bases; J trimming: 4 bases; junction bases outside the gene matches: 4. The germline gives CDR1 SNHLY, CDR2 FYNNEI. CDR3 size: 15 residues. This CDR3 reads CASSPSSGGADTQYF. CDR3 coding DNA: TGTGCCAGCAGTCCTTCTAGCGGGGGGGCAGATACGCAGTATTTT.

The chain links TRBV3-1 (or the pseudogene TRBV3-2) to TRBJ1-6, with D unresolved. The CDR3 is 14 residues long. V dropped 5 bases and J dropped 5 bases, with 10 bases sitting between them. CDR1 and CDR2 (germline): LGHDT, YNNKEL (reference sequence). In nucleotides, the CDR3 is TGTGCCAGCAGCAGTCGCGGGGATAATTCACCCCTCCACTTT. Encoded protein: CASSSRGDNSPLHF.

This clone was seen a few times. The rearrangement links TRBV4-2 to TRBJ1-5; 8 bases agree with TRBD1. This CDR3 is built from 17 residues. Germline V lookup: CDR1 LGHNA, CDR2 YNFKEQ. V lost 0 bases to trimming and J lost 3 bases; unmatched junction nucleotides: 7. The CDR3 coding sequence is TGTGCCAGCAGCCAAGAATCCGGGACAGGCTACAATCAGCCCCAGCATTTT. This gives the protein CASSQESGTGYNQPQHF.

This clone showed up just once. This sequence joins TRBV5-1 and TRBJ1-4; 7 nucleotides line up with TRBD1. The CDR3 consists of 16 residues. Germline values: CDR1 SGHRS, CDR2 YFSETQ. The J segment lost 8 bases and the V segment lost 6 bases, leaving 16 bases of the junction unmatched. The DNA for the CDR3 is TGCGCCAGCAACTTTGGAGGGGACAGACCCGAAGAAAAACTGTTTTTT. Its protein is CASNFGGDRPEEKLFF.

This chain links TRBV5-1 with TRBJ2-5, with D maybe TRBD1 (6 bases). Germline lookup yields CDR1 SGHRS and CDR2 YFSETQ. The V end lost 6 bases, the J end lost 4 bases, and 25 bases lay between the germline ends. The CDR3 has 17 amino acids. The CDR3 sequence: CASNGQVGADERETQYF. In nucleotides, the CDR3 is TGCGCCAGCAACGGTCAGGTGGGGGCCGACGAACGAGAGACCCAGTACTTC.

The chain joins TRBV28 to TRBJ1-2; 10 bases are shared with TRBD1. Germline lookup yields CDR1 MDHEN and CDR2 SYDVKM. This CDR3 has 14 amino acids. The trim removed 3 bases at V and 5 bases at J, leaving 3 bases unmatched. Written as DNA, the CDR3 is TGTGCCAGCAGTTTTGGGACAGGGGAATATGGCTACACCTTC. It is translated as CASSFGTGEYGYTF.

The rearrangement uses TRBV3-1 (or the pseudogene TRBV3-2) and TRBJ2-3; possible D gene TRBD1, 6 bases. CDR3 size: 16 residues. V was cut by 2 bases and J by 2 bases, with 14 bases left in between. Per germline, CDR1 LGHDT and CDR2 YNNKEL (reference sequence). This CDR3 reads CASSQQRGHTTDTQYF. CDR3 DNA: TGTGCCAGCAGCCAACAAAGGGGACACACCACAGATACGCAGTATTTT.

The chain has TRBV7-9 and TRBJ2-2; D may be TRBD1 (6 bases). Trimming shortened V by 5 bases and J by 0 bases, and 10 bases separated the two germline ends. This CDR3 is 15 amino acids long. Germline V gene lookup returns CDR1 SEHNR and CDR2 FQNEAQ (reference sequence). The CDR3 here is CASSIWTANTGELFF. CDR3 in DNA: TGTGCCAGCAGCATATGGACAGCGAACACCGGGGAGCTGTTTTTT.

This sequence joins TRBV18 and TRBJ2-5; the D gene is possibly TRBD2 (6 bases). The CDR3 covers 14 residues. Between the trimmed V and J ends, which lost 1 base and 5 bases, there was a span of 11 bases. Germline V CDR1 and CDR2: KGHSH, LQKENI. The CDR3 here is CASSPLEGRETQYF. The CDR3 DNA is TGTGCCAGCTCACCACTCGAGGGGAGGGAGACCCAGTACTTC.

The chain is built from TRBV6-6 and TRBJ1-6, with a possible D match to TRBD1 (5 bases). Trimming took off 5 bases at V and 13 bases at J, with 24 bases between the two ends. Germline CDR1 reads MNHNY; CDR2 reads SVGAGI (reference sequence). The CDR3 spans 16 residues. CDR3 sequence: CASSPEPTVYHPPLHF. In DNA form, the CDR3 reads TGTGCCAGCAGTCCCGAGCCGACAGTTTATCATCCGCCCCTCCACTTT.

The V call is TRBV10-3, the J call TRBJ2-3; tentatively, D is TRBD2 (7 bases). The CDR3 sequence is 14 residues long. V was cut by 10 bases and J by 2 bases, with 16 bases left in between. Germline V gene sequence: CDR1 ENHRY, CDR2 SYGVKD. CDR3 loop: CATRGGEDTDTQYF. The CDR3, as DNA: TGTGCCACCCGAGGGGGGGAGGACACAGATACGCAGTATTTT.

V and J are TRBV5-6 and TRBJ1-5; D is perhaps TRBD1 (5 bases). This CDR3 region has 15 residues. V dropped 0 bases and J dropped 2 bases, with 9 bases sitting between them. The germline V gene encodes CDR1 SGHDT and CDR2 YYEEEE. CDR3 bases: TGTGCCAGCAGCTTGGAGGGGTCAGGCAATCAGCCCCAGCATTTT. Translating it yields CASSLEGSGNQPQHF.

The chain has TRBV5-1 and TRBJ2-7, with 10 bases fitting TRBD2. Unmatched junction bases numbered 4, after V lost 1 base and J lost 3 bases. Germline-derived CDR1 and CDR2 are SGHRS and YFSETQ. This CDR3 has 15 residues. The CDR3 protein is CASSLLAGGFYEQYF. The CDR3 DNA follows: TGCGCCAGCAGCTTGTTAGCGGGGGGATTCTACGAGCAGTACTTC.

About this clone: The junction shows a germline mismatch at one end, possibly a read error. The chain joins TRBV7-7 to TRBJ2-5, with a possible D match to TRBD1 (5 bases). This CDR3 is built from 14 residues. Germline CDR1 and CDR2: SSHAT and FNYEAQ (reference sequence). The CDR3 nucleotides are TGTGCTAGCAGCTTTGGGGTAGCAGGGGAGACCCAGTACTTC. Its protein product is CASSFGVAGETQYF.

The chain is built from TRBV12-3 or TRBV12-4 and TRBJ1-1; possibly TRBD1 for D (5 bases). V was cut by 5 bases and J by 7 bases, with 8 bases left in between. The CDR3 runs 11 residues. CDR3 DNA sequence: TGTGCCAGCAGTCCTCAGGGTGAAGCTTTCTTT. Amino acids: CASSPQGEAFF.